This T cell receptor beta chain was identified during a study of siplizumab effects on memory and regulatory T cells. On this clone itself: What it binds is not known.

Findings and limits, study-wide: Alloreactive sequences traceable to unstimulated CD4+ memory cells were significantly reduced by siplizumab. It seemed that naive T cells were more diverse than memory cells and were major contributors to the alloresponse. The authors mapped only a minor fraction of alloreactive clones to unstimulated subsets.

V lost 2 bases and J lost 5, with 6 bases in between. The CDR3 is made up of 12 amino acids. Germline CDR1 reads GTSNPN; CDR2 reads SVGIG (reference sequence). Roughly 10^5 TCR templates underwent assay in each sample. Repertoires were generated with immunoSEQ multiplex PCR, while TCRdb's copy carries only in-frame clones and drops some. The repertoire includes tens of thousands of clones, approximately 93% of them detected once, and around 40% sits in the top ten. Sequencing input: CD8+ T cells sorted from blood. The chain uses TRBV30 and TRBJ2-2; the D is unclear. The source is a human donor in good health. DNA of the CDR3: TGTGCCTGGAGTACTGTTACCGGGGAGCTGTTTTTT. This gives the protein CAWSTVTGELFF.